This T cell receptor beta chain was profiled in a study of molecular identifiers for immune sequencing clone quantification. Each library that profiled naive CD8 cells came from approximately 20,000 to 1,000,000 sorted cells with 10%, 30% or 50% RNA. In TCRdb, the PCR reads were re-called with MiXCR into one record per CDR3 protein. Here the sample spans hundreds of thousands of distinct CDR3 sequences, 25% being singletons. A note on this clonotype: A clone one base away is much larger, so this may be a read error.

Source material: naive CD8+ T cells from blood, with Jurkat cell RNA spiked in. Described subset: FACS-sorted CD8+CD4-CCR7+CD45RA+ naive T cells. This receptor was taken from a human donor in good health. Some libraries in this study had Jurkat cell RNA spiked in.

The CDR3 bases are TGTGCCAGCAGCCAAGACGGGCGCTACACTGAAGCTTTCTTT. Translated: CASSQDGRYTEAFF. The chain is built from TRBV6-2 or TRBV6-3 and TRBJ1-1; D is undetermined. The CDR3 runs to 14 residues. V was cut by 6 bases and J by 3 bases, with 14 bases left in between. From germline, CDR1 is MNHEY and CDR2 SVGEGT.